One sample yielded the 15 T cell receptor beta chains listed below, sequenced in a study of cytomegalovirus exposure and HLA in healthy donors. Clones were sequenced by immunoSEQ multiplex PCR, and TCRdb holds only the in-frame ones, with some missing. This table has about 150,000 clones, 85% to 95% appearing once. Material: PBMCs. The source of these receptors is a man between 18 and 29 years old in good health and CMV-seropositive.

The chain is built from TRBV7-9 and TRBJ1-4, with D maybe TRBD1 (6 bases). Looked up from germline, CDR1 is SEHNR and CDR2 is FQNEAQ (reference sequence). Trimming took 5 bases from V and 3 from J, leaving 13 bases between them. The CDR3 covers 15 residues. The CDR3: CASSSSRGPNEKLFF. CDR3 nucleotides: TGTGCCAGCAGCAGTTCCAGGGGACCTAATGAAAAACTGTTTTTT.

This clone was observed once. The rearrangement uses TRBV5-1 and TRBJ1-1; 9 bases map to TRBD1. CDR1 SGHRS and CDR2 YFSETQ come from the germline V gene. This CDR3 contains 16 residues. V shed 2 bases, J shed 1 base, and the junction held 6 bases outside the gene matches. CDR3 amino acids: CASSLQPGQGNTEAFF. In nucleotides, the CDR3 is TGCGCCAGCAGCTTACAGCCGGGACAGGGGAACACTGAAGCTTTCTTT. Looking up the rest from reference TRBV5-1 and TRBJ1-1 gives the full variable domain: KAGVTQTPRYLIKTRGQQVTLSCSPISGHRSVSWYQQTPGQGLQFLFEYFSETQRNKGNFPGRFSGRQFSNSRSEMNVSTLELGDSALYLCASSLQPGQGNTEAFFGQGTRLTVV.

The chain has TRBV5-1 and TRBJ1-1, with D unclear. The V and J ends lost 5 bases and 8 bases respectively, with 16 bases between them. Germline CDR1 is SGHRS and CDR2 is YFSETQ. This CDR3 has 13 amino acids. Here the CDR3 reads CASRGVTNREAFF. CDR3 nucleotide sequence: TGCGCCAGCAGGGGAGTAACGAACAGAGAAGCTTTCTTT.

J is TRBJ1-3 and V is TRBV18; 11 positions agree with TRBD1. The CDR3 is 15 amino acids. V trimming: 3 bases; J trimming: 8 bases; junction bases outside the gene matches: 6. Germline values: CDR1 KGHSH, CDR2 LQKENI. This CDR3 is CASSPGQGALDTIYF. The CDR3 DNA reads as TGTGCCAGCTCACCCGGACAGGGGGCGTTGGACACCATATATTTT.

The gene calls are TRBV5-1 and TRBJ1-2; D ambiguous. V was pared by 1 base and J by 0 bases, with 4 bases between. Per the germline V gene, CDR1 is SGHRS and CDR2 is YFSETQ. The CDR3 sequence is 13 residues long. The CDR3 DNA sequence: TGCGCCAGCAGCTTGACAGCTAACTATGGCTACACCTTC. Translation: CASSLTANYGYTF.

V is TRBV5-1 and J is TRBJ2-2; D is unclear. Trimming cost V 0 bases and J 0 bases, with 12 bases left between them. Looked up from germline, CDR1 is SGHRS and CDR2 is YFSETQ. The CDR3 length is 17 residues. The CDR3: CASSLGPGATNTGELFF. DNA for the CDR3: TGCGCCAGCAGCTTGGGGCCCGGAGCAACGAACACCGGGGAGCTGTTTTTT.

In this sample, this clone turned up once. The chain links TRBV5-1 to TRBJ2-7, with 12 bases aligning to TRBD2. Germline values: CDR1 SGHRS, CDR2 YFSETQ. CDR3 size: 14 residues. Trimming at V came to 7 bases and at J to 5 bases, leaving 7 bases not matched to a gene. CDR3 in amino acids: CASSRTSGIHEQYF. CDR3 in DNA: TGCGCCAGCTCGAGGACTAGCGGGATACACGAGCAGTACTTC.

This clone was detected once. This chain connects TRBV2 to TRBJ2-1; 9 nucleotides line up with TRBD2. The CDR3 spans 12 residues. Germline lookup yields CDR1 SNHLY and CDR2 FYNNEI. CDR3 loop: CARLAGNNEQFF. The DNA of the CDR3 is TGTGCTCGGCTAGCGGGGAACAATGAGCAGTTCTTC.

The chain carries TRBV27 and TRBJ2-1; 14 bases agree with TRBD2. CDR1 is MNHEY, CDR2 SMNVEV, per germline (reference sequence). The CDR3 covers 16 residues. V trimming: 4 bases; J trimming: 4 bases; junction bases outside the gene matches: 3. The chain's CDR3 is CASSSWTSGRYNEQFF. CDR3 coding DNA: TGTGCCAGCAGTTCCTGGACTAGCGGGAGGTACAATGAGCAGTTCTTC.

The chain has TRBV28 and TRBJ1-4, with 8 bases identical to TRBD1. The germline CDR1 and CDR2 sequences are MDHEN and SYDVKM. V was clipped by 5 bases and J by 5 bases; unmatched bases: 10. This CDR3 is built from 16 residues. This CDR3 reads CASSPQGAGVNEKLFF. Written as DNA, the CDR3 is TGTGCCAGCAGTCCTCAGGGGGCGGGGGTGAATGAAAAACTGTTTTTT.

J is TRBJ2-7 and V is TRBV7-6; maybe TRBD2 (5 bases). Germline lookup yields CDR1 SGHVS and CDR2 FNYEAQ. Deletions cut 2 bases from V and 3 bases from J, with 11 bases between. The CDR3 runs to 14 residues. The CDR3 DNA reads TGTGCCAGCAGCTTAAGTGGACTCGACTACGAGCAGTACTTC. It is translated as CASSLSGLDYEQYF.

The CDR3 nucleotides read TGTGCCTGGAGTCGACTGACGAACTATGGCTACACCTTC. Protein: CAWSRLTNYGYTF. The rearrangement links TRBV30 to TRBJ1-2, with unresolved D. CDR3 length: 13 amino acids. Trimming took 2 bases from V and 2 from J, leaving 9 bases between them. The V gene's germline CDR1 is GTSNPN and CDR2 SVGIG (reference sequence).

This clone was recorded only once. The J gene is TRBJ1-2, the V gene TRBV5-6, with D unresolved. Germline lookup yields CDR1 SGHDT and CDR2 YYEEEE. V was cut by 5 bases and J by 8 bases, with 13 bases left in between. CDR3 length equals 12 residues. The CDR3: CASSSGPWGYTF. As DNA, the CDR3 is TGTGCCAGCAGTTCGGGTCCATGGGGCTACACCTTC. Using reference TRBV5-6 and TRBJ1-2 for the parts outside the CDR3, the full variable domain is DAGVTQSPTHLIKTRGQQVTLRCSPKSGHDTVSWYQQALGQGPQFIFQYYEEEERQRGNFPDRFSGHQFPNYSSELNVNALLLGDSALYLCASSSGPWGYTFGSGTRLTVV.

V and J are TRBV28 and TRBJ1-2, with TRBD1 identical over 8 bases. CDR1 is MDHEN and CDR2 is SYDVKM in the germline V gene. This CDR3 contains 15 residues. V gave up 1 base and J gave up 4 bases; unmatched junction bases: 5. This chain's CDR3 is CASSLSSGGLYGYTF. CDR3 nucleotide sequence: TGTGCCAGCAGTTTATCTTCAGGGGGCCTCTATGGCTACACCTTC.

The genes are TRBV2 and TRBJ1-2, with D maybe TRBD1 (5 bases). The CDR3 has 14 residues. Trimming cost V 0 bases and J 10 bases, with 15 bases left between them. Germline-derived CDR1 and CDR2 are SNHLY and FYNNEI. This chain's CDR3 is CASSEALRGLYYTF. The CDR3 region has the DNA TGTGCCAGCAGTGAAGCGCTTCGGGGACTGTACTACACCTTC.